This record concerns one T cell receptor (beta chain) sequence. Its specificity is unknown. TCRdb re-derived calls from the RT-PCR reads in MiXCR, one entry per CDR3 protein. The sample holds hundreds of thousands of distinct CDR3 sequences; 11% to 15% are singletons and the top ten take about 7.4%. This record belongs to a study of response to subunit inactivated influenza vaccine. General study points: T cells newly recruited by each seasonal influenza vaccination are few, the authors suggested.

The material sequenced was PBMCs from blood, taken less than 15 days before vaccination. This receptor was identified in a man in his forties or fifties who received an inactivated influenza vaccine.

CDR3 in DNA: TGCGCCAGCAGCGTTGGAGGGTCAAGCTCCTACGAGCAGTACTTC. It is translated as CASSVGGSSSYEQYF. The gene calls are TRBV5-1 and TRBJ2-7, with D perhaps TRBD2 (6 bases). Trimming shortened V by 4 bases and J by 0 bases, and 14 bases separated the two germline ends. Germline V gene lookup returns CDR1 SGHRS and CDR2 YFSETQ. The CDR3 is 15 amino acids. The full variable domain, rest sourced from reference TRBV5-1 and TRBJ2-7, is KAGVTQTPRYLIKTRGQQVTLSCSPISGHRSVSWYQQTPGQGLQFLFEYFSETQRNKGNFPGRFSGRQFSNSRSEMNVSTLELGDSALYLCASSVGGSSSYEQYFGPGTRLTVT.